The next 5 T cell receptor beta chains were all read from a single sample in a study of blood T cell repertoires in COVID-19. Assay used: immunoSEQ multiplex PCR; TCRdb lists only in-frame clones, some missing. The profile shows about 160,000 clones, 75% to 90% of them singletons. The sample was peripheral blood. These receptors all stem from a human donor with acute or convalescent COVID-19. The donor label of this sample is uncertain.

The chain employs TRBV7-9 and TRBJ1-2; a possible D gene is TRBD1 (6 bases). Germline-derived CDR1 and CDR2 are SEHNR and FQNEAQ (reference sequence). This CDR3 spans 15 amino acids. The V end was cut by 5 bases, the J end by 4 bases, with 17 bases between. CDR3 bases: TGTGCCAGCAGCGCCTACCAGACAGGCTCCTATGGCTACACCTTC. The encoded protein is CASSAYQTGSYGYTF.

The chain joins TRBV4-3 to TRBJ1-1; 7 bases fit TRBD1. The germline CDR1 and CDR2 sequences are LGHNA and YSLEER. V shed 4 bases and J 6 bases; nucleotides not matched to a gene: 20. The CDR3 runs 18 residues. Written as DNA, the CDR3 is TGCGCCAGCAGCCCAGGGGGGAAGGGGAATCGGTTCGGCGCTGAAGCTTTCTTT. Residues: CASSPGGKGNRFGAEAFF.

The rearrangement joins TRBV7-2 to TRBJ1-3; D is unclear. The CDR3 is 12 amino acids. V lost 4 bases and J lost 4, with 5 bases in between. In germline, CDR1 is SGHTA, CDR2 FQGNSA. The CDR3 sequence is CASSWRGNTIYF. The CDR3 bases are TGTGCCAGCAGCTGGAGGGGAAACACCATATATTTT.

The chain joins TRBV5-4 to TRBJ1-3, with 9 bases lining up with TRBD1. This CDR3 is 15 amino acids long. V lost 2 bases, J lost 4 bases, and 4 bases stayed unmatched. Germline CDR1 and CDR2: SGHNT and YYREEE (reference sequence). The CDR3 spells CASSLGQGRGNTIYF. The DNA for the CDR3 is TGTGCCAGCAGCTTAGGACAGGGGCGAGGAAACACCATATATTTT.

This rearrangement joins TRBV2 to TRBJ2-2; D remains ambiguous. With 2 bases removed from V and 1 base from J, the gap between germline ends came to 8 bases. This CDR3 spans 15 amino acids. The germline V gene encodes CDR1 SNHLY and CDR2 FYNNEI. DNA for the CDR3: TGTGCCAGCAGTGAATCTGGCCGGAACACCGGGGAGCTGTTTTTT. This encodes CASSESGRNTGELFF.